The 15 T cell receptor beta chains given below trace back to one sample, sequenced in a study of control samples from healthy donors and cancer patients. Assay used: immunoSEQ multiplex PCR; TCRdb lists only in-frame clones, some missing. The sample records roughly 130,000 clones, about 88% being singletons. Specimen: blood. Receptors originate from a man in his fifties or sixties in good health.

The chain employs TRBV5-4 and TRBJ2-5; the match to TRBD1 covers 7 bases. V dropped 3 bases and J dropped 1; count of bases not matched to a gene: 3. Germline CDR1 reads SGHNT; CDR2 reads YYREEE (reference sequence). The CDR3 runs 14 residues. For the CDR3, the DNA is TGTGCCAGCAGCTACCGGGACAGCCAAGAGACCCAGTACTTC. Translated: CASSYRDSQETQYF.

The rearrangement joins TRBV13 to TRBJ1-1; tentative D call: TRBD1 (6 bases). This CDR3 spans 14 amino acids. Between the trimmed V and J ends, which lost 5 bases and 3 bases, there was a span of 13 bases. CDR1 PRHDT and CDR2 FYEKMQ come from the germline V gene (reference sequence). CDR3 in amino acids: CASSETGSHTEAFF. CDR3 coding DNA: TGTGCCAGCAGCGAAACAGGGTCCCACACTGAAGCTTTCTTT. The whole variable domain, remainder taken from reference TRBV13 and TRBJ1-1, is AAGVIQSPRHLIKEKRETATLKCYPIPRHDTVYWYQQGPGQDPQFLISFYEKMQSDKGSIPDRFSAQQFSDYHSELNMSSLELGDSALYFCASSETGSHTEAFFGQGTRLTVV.

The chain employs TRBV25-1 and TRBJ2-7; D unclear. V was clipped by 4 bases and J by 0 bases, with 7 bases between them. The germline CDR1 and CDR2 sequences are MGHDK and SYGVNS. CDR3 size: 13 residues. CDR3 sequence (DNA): TGTGCCAGCAGTGTGGCCGGCTCCTACGAGCAGTACTTC. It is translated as CASSVAGSYEQYF.

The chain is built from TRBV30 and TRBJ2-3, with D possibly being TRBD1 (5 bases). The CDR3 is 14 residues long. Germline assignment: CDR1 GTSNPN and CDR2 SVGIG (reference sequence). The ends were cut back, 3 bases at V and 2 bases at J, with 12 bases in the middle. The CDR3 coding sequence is TGTGCCTGGAGCTCGACAGACGTCACAGATACGCAGTATTTT. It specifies CAWSSTDVTDTQYF.

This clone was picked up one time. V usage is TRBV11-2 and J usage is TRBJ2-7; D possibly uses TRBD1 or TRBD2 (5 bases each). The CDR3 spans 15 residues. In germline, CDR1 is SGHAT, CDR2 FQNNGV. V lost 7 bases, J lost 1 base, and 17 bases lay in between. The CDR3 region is CASKRGDLRSYEQYF. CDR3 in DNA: TGTGCCAGCAAAAGAGGGGACCTTAGATCCTACGAGCAGTACTTC.

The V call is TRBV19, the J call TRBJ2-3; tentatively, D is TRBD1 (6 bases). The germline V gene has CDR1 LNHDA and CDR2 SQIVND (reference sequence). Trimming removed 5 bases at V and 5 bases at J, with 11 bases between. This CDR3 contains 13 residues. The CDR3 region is CASSGVQGDTQYF. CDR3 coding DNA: TGTGCCAGTAGTGGAGTACAGGGAGATACGCAGTATTTT.

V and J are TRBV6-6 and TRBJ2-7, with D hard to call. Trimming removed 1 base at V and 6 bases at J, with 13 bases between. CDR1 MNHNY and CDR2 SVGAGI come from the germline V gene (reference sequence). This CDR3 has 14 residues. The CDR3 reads CASSYYWRSGEQYF. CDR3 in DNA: TGTGCCAGCAGTTACTACTGGAGATCCGGCGAGCAGTACTTC.

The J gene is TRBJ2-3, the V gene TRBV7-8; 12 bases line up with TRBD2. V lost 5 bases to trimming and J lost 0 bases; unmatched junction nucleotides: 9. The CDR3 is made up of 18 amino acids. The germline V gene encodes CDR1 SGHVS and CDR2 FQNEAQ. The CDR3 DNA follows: TGTGCCAGCAGCCCATGGACTAGCGGGGATAGTAGCACAGATACGCAGTATTTT. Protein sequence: CASSPWTSGDSSTDTQYF.

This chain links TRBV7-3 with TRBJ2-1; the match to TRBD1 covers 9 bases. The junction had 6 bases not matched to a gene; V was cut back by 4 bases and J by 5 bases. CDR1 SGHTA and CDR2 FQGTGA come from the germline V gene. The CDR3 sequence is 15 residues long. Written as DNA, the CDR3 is TGTGCCAGCAGCTCGGGACAGGGTCCACACAATGAGCAGTTCTTC. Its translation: CASSSGQGPHNEQFF.

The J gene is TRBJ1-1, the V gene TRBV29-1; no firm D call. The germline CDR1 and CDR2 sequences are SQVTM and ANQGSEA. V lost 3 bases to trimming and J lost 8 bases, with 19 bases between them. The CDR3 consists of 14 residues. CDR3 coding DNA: TGCAGCGTTGAGATCCCCCGGGCAGCCGGGGAAGCTTTCTTT. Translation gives CSVEIPRAAGEAFF.

The CDR3 loop is CASKDGGREQYF. In DNA form, the CDR3 reads TGCGCCAGTAAAGACGGGGGACGCGAGCAGTACTTC. The chain couples TRBV5-1 to TRBJ2-7, with a tentative D call TRBD2 (6 bases). In germline, CDR1 is SGHRS, CDR2 YFSETQ. The V gene lost 8 bases and the J gene lost 6 bases, with 15 bases spanning the gap. The CDR3 runs to 12 residues.

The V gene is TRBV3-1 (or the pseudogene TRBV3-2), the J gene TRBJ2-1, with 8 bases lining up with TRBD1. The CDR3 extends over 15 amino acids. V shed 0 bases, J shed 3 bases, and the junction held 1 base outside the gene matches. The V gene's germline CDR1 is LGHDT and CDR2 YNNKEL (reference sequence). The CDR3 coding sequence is TGTGCCAGCAGCCAAGAGACAGGGGTCTACAATGAGCAGTTCTTC. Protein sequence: CASSQETGVYNEQFF.

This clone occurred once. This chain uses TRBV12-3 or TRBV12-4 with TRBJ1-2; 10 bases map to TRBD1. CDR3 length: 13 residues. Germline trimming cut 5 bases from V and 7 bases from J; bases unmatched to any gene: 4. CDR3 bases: TGTGCCAGCAGTACCGGGACAGGGGTTGGCTACACCTTC. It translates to CASSTGTGVGYTF.

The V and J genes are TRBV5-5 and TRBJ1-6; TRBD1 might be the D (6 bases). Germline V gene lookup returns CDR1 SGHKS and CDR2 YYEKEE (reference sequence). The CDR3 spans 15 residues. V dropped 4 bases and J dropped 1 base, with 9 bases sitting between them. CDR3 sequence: CASSVQGSYNSPLHF. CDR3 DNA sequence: TGTGCCAGCAGCGTCCAGGGGTCCTATAATTCACCCCTCCACTTT.

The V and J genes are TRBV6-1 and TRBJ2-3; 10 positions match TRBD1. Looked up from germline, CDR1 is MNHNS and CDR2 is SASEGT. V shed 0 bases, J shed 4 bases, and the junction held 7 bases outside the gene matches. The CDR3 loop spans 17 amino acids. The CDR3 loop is CASSEAPTGGFPDTQYF. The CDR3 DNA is TGTGCCAGCAGTGAAGCCCCGACAGGGGGCTTTCCAGATACGCAGTATTTT.